The clone carrying this T cell receptor beta chain was found a few times. This specimen comes from a study of T cells after yellow fever vaccination. TCRdb used MiXCR to reprocess the 5' RACE reads, holding one entry per CDR3 protein. Altogether hundreds of thousands of distinct CDR3 sequences are present, over 15% being singletons, with the ten largest covering over 15%. This clonotype was obtained from a man between 18 and 29 years old who received the YFV17D yellow fever vaccine. This material consisted of PBMCs, taken before the yellow fever booster vaccination.

The CDR3 protein is CASSLGPGGDEQYV. The CDR3 DNA reads TGCGCCAGCAGCTTGGGGCCAGGGGGCGACGAGCAGTACGTC. The chain links TRBV5-1 to TRBJ2-7; 8 nucleotides match TRBD1. The V segment lost 0 bases and the J segment 5 bases; nucleotides outside the gene matches: 4. The CDR3 runs 14 residues. Per the germline V gene, CDR1 is SGHRS and CDR2 is YFSETQ.